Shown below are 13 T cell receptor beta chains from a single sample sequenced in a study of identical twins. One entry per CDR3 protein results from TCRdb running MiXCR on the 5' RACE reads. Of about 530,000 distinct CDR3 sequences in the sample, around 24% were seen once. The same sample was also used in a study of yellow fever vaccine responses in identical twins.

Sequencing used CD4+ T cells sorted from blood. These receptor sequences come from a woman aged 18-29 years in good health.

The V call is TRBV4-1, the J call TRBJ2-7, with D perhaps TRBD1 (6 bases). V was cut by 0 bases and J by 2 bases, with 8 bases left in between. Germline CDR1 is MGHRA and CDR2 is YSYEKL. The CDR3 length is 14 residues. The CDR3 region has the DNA TGCGCCAGCAGCCAAGATACAGGGACCTACGAGCAGTACTTC. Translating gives CASSQDTGTYEQYF.

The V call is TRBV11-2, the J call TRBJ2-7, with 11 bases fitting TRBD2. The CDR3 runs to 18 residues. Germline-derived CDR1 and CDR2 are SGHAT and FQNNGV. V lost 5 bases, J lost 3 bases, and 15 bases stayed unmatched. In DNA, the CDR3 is TGTGCCAGCAGCCTTGACCTAGCGGGGGGAACTGGCTTCTACGAGCAGTACGTC. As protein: CASSLDLAGGTGFYEQYV.

The CDR3 sequence is CASSYSGAQETQYF. In DNA form, the CDR3 reads TGTGCCAGCAGTTACTCAGGGGCCCAAGAGACCCAGTACTTC. The J gene is TRBJ2-5, the V gene TRBV6-5, with D tentatively TRBD1 (5 bases). CDR3 length: 14 amino acids. The germline gives CDR1 MNHEY, CDR2 SVGAGI. V gave up 0 bases and J gave up 1 base, with 6 bases separating them.

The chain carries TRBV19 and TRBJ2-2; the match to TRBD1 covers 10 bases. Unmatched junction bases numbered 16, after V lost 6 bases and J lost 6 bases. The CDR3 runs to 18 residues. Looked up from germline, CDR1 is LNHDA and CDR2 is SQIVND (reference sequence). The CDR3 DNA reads TGTGCCAGTAGCAGGACAGGGGGTAGACATCATCGGGCCGGGGAGCTGTTTTTT. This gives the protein CASSRTGGRHHRAGELFF.

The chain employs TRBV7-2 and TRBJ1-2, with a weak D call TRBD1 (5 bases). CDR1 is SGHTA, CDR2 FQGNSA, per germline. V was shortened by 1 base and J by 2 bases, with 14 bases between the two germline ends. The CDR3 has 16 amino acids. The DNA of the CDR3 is TGTGCCAGCAGCTTAGGACGGGGGAGGCCCAACTATGGCTACACCTTC. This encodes CASSLGRGRPNYGYTF.

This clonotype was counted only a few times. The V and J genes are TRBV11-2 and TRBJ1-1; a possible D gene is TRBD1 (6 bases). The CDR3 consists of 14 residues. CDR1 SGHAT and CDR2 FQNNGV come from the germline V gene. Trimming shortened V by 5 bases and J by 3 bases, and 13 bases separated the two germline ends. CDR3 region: CASSPGVWDTEAFF. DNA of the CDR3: TGTGCCAGCAGCCCAGGGGTTTGGGACACTGAAGCTTTCTTT.

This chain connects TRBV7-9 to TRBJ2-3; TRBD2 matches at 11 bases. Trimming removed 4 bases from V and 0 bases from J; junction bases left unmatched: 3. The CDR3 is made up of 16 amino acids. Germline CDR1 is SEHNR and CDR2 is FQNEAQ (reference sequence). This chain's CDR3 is CASSSPSGGSTDTQYF. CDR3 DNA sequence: TGTGCCAGCAGCTCACCTAGCGGGGGGAGCACAGATACGCAGTATTTT. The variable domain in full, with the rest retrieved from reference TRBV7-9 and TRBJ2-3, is DTGVSQNPRHKITKRGQNVTFRCDPISEHNRLYWYRQTLGQGPEFLTYFQNEAQLEKSRLLSDRFSAERPKGSFSTLEIQRTEQGDSAMYLCASSSPSGGSTDTQYFGPGTRLTVL.

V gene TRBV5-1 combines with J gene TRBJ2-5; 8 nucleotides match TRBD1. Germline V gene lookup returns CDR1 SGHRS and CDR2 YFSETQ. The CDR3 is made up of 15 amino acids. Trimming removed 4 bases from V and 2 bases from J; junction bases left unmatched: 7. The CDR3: CASSIRTGGQETQYF. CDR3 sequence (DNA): TGCGCCAGCAGCATCCGTACAGGGGGACAAGAGACCCAGTACTTC.

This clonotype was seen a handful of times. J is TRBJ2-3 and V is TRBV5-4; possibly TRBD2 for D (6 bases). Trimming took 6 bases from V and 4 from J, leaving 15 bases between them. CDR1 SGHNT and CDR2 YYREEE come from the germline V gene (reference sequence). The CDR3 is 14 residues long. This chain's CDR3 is CASTPERAADTQYF. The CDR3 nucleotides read TGTGCCAGCACCCCCGAGCGGGCGGCAGATACGCAGTATTTT. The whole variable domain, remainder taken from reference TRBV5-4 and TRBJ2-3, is ETGVTQSPTHLIKTRGQQVTLRCSSQSGHNTVSWYQQALGQGPQFIFQYYREEENGRGNFPPRFSGLQFPNYSSELNVNALELDDSALYLCASTPERAADTQYFGPGTRLTVL.

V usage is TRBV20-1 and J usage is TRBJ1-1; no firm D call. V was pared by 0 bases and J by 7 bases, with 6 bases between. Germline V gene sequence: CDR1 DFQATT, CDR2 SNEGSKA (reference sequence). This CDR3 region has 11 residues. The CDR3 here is CSARDDGEAFF. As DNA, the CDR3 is TGCAGTGCTAGAGACGACGGTGAAGCTTTCTTT.

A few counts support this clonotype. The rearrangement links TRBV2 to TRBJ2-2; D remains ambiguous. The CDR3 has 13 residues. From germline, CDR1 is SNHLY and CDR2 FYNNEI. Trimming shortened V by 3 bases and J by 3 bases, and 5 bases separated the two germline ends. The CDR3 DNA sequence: TGTGCCAGCAGTGATCCTTACACCGGGGAGCTGTTTTTT. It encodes CASSDPYTGELFF.

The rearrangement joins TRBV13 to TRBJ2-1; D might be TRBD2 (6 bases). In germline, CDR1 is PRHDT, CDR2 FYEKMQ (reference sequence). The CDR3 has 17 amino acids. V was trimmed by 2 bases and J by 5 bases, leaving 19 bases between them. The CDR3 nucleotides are TGTGCCAGCAGCTTACGTCTAGGGACTTATTCGGACAATGAGCAGTTCTTC. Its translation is CASSLRLGTYSDNEQFF. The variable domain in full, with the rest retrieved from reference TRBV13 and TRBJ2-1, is AAGVIQSPRHLIKEKRETATLKCYPIPRHDTVYWYQQGPGQDPQFLISFYEKMQSDKGSIPDRFSAQQFSDYHSELNMSSLELGDSALYFCASSLRLGTYSDNEQFFGPGTRLTVL.

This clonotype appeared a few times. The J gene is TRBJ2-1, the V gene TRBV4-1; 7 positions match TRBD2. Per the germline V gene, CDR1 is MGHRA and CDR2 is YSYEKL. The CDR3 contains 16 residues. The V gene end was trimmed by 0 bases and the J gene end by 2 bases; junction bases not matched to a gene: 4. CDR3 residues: CASSQEAGITYNEQFF. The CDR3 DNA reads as TGCGCCAGCAGCCAAGAAGCGGGAATCACCTACAATGAGCAGTTCTTC.